Following are 11 T cell receptor beta chains from one sample sequenced in a study of cytomegalovirus exposure and HLA in healthy donors. Researchers ran the PCR with 60 Vbeta and 13 Jbeta primers. Only in-frame clones appear in the TCRdb table, and some are missing; sequencing was by immunoSEQ multiplex PCR. The sample includes about 160,000 clones, approximately 74% of them seen just once. The sequenced material came from PBMCs. The receptor source for this set is a woman in her thirties in good health and CMV-seronegative.

This chain uses TRBV6-1 with TRBJ2-4; 11 bases map to TRBD1. J lost 6 bases, V lost 1 base, and 8 bases had no gene match. Germline V CDR1 and CDR2: MNHNS, SASEGT. There are 17 residues in the CDR3. The CDR3 spells CASSEVAVGTGGNIQYF. The CDR3 DNA sequence: TGTGCCAGCAGTGAAGTTGCTGTCGGGACAGGGGGAAACATTCAGTACTTC.

J is TRBJ1-5 and V is TRBV6-1; D gene ambiguous. CDR3 length: 14 residues. Germline assignment: CDR1 MNHNS and CDR2 SASEGT. The V end was cut by 3 bases, the J end by 7 bases, with 13 bases between. The CDR3 coding sequence is TGTGCCAGCAGTGAGCATACAGTCTACCAGCCCCAGCATTTT. Translating it yields CASSEHTVYQPQHF.

This chain connects TRBV29-1 to TRBJ1-2; 10 bases are a match to TRBD1. J was trimmed by 3 bases and V by 6 bases; bases with no gene match: 7. Germline lookup yields CDR1 SQVTM and CDR2 ANQGSEA. There are 14 residues in the CDR3. The CDR3 reads CSVRQGAPDYGYTF. CDR3 nucleotide sequence: TGCAGCGTCAGACAGGGGGCGCCTGACTATGGCTACACCTTC.

The rearrangement links TRBV11-3 to TRBJ2-1; D uncertain. This CDR3 contains 12 residues. CDR1 is SGHNT, CDR2 YENEEA, per germline. The ends were cut back, 5 bases at V and 7 bases at J, with 9 bases in the middle. The CDR3 DNA is TGTGCCAGCAGCCTCCCGGGTAATGAGCAGTTCTTC. It codes for CASSLPGNEQFF.

This clone has only a few counts. The CDR3 DNA sequence: TGTGCCAGTAAGGGCGGGTCCCACCGCTTTACGCAGTATTTT. It is translated as CASKGGSHRFTQYF. The rearrangement links TRBV19 to TRBJ2-3; the D gene is possibly TRBD2 (5 bases). The CDR3 length is 14 residues. Germline lookup yields CDR1 LNHDA and CDR2 SQIVND (reference sequence). Deletions cut 7 bases from V and 8 bases from J, with 19 bases between.

The V and J genes are TRBV6-1 and TRBJ1-3; D is perhaps TRBD1 (5 bases). Germline V gene lookup returns CDR1 MNHNS and CDR2 SASEGT. V was shortened by 0 bases and J by 0 bases, with 15 bases between the two germline ends. The CDR3 is 18 amino acids. CDR3: CASSEALTASVSGNTIYF. The CDR3 region has the DNA TGTGCCAGCAGTGAAGCGCTGACAGCATCTGTCTCTGGAAACACCATATATTTT.

V usage is TRBV4-3 and J usage is TRBJ2-3, with D possibly TRBD2 on 6 matching bases. CDR3 length: 18 amino acids. Germline V gene sequence: CDR1 LGHNA, CDR2 YSLEER. The V end was cut by 0 bases, the J end by 0 bases, with 16 bases between. DNA of the CDR3: TGCGCCAGCAGCCAAGATCTTGGGGGGTCCCTCAGCACAGATACGCAGTATTTT. It codes for CASSQDLGGSLSTDTQYF.

The table lists this clone with a few counts. This chain connects TRBV5-6 to TRBJ2-3, with 9 bases lining up with TRBD1. The V and J ends lost 4 bases and 6 bases, in that order; junction bases with no gene match: 9. This CDR3 has 15 amino acids. CDR1 SGHDT and CDR2 YYEEEE come from the germline V gene. The CDR3 nucleotides are TGTGCCAGCAGCCTACGGACAGGGGCGCAGGATACGCAGTATTTT. Translating it yields CASSLRTGAQDTQYF. Full variable domain (missing parts from reference TRBV5-6 and TRBJ2-3): DAGVTQSPTHLIKTRGQQVTLRCSPKSGHDTVSWYQQALGQGPQFIFQYYEEEERQRGNFPDRFSGHQFPNYSSELNVNALLLGDSALYLCASSLRTGAQDTQYFGPGTRLTVL.

The chain has TRBV6-6 and TRBJ2-3; 10 nucleotides agree with TRBD2. V gave up 3 bases and J gave up 3 bases; unmatched junction bases: 6. Germline V lookup: CDR1 MNHNY, CDR2 SVGAGI (reference sequence). This CDR3 has 16 residues. The CDR3 is CASSYSSGGETDTQYF. The CDR3 region has the DNA TGTGCCAGCAGTTATTCCAGCGGGGGGGAAACAGATACGCAGTATTTT.

The chain couples TRBV29-1 to TRBJ2-3; 7 bases fit TRBD2. The CDR3 loop spans 15 amino acids. V lost 0 bases to trimming and J lost 4 bases; unmatched junction nucleotides: 7. CDR1 and CDR2 (germline): SQVTM, ANQGSEA. Written as DNA, the CDR3 is TGCAGCGTTGAAGATGTAGGGGAGGGCCCAGATACGCAGTATTTT. Its translation is CSVEDVGEGPDTQYF.

This clone has a handful of counts. This rearrangement joins TRBV2 to TRBJ2-1; 14 bases are a match to TRBD2. Per the germline V gene, CDR1 is SNHLY and CDR2 is FYNNEI. The CDR3 totals 17 residues. Trimming removed 6 bases from V and 7 bases from J; junction bases left unmatched: 11. For the CDR3, the DNA is TGTGCCAGCAGGGGACCCGGGACTAGCGGGAGAGGGAATGAGCAGTTCTTC. Translating it yields CASRGPGTSGRGNEQFF.